Following are 6 T cell receptor beta chains from one sample sequenced in a study of blood T cell repertoires in COVID-19. Generated by immunoSEQ multiplex PCR, the TCRdb table keeps only in-frame clones and is missing some. The table includes about 35,000 clones, roughly 78% detected once. Sequencing input: peripheral blood. All receptors derive from a woman between 65 and 79 years old with acute or convalescent COVID-19.

The chain employs TRBV6-5 and TRBJ2-5; no definite D call. With 8 bases removed from V and 3 bases from J, the gap between germline ends came to 7 bases. Germline V lookup: CDR1 MNHEY, CDR2 SVGAGI. The CDR3 has 11 residues. CDR3 sequence (DNA): TGTGCCAGCTCGAGAAAAGAGACCCAGTACTTC. Its protein is CASSRKETQYF.

This clone has just one count. The V call is TRBV11-2, the J call TRBJ2-7; 11 nucleotides match TRBD1. Trimming cost V 0 bases and J 4 bases; bases outside gene matches: 5. Germline CDR1 SGHAT, CDR2 FQNNGV. CDR3 length: 16 amino acids. The chain's CDR3 is CASSLDQDRGRYEQYF. CDR3 DNA sequence: TGTGCCAGCAGCTTAGACCAGGACAGGGGGCGGTACGAGCAGTACTTC.

This clone was recorded a few times. V usage is TRBV7-8 and J usage is TRBJ2-2, with a weak D call TRBD1 (6 bases). The V end was cut by 3 bases, the J end by 1 base, with 9 bases between. Germline loops: CDR1 SGHVS, CDR2 FQNEAQ. The length of the CDR3 is 15 residues. The CDR3 loop is CASSFLDRNTGELFF. In nucleotides, the CDR3 is TGTGCCAGCAGCTTTTTGGACAGGAACACCGGGGAGCTGTTTTTT.

This chain uses TRBV19 with TRBJ2-3; 7 bases fit TRBD1. The CDR3 sequence is 15 residues long. Germline CDR1 LNHDA, CDR2 SQIVND (reference sequence). V shed 6 bases, J shed 4 bases, and the junction held 10 bases outside the gene matches. CDR3 loop: CASSLPGTEPDTQYF. The CDR3 nucleotides read TGTGCCAGTAGCCTTCCGGGGACAGAGCCAGATACGCAGTATTTT.

The rearrangement uses TRBV19 and TRBJ2-1, with 14 positions matching TRBD2. Unmatched junction bases numbered 9, after V lost 0 bases and J lost 8 bases. The CDR3 has 18 residues. Looked up from germline, CDR1 is LNHDA and CDR2 is SQIVND (reference sequence). Written as DNA, the CDR3 is TGTGCCAGTAGTATAGAGGGACTAGCGGGGGCTAAAGGCGATGAGCAGTTCTTC. Translated: CASSIEGLAGAKGDEQFF.

This clone occurred once. The chain links TRBV7-9 to TRBJ2-2; D may be TRBD1 (6 bases). CDR1 and CDR2 (germline): SEHNR, FQNEAQ (reference sequence). Trimming took 3 bases from V and 6 from J, leaving 8 bases between them. CDR3 length: 13 residues. The CDR3 DNA reads as TGTGCCAGCAGCTTGCAGGGGTCCGGGGAGCTGTTTTTT. Translation: CASSLQGSGELFF.